A selection of T cell receptor beta chains follows, all from one sample in a study of T cell changes during pregnancy in multiple sclerosis. Assay: immunoSEQ multiplex PCR; the TCRdb copy retains only in-frame clones and omits some. Of about 40,000 clones in the sample, 70% to 90% were seen once. The source was CD4+ T cells from peripheral blood mononuclear cells, collected in the first trimester of pregnancy. All receptors come from a female donor with multiple sclerosis, enrolled in a pregnancy study. CDR3s include the opening cysteine and the closing phenylalanine or tryptophan. The D gene is left open where the match is weak. Clone size appears in some rows only: once, few, many, or a class for an expanded clone.

TRBV5-1	NA	TRBJ1-2	TRBD1	CASSLVGDRVGGYTF	TGCGCCAGCAGCTTGGTCGGGGACAGGGTCGGCGGCTACACCTTC
TRBV7-2	NA	TRBJ1-2	NA	CASSLSGQNYGYTF	TGTGCCAGCAGCCTTTCGGGACAAAACTATGGCTACACCTTC
TRBV19	NA	TRBJ1-5	NA	CASSIGYGQPQHF	TGTGCCAGTAGTATTGGGTACGGGCAGCCCCAGCATTTT
TRBV5-1	once	TRBJ2-2	TRBD2	CASSLEPSGHRTGELFF	TGCGCCAGCAGCTTGGAACCTAGCGGACACCGGACCGGGGAGCTGTTTTTT
TRBV19	NA	TRBJ1-6	NA	CASSLSQGSYNSPLHF	TGTGCCAGTAGTTTATCGCAGGGATCCTATAATTCACCCCTCCACTTT
TRBV5-1	NA	TRBJ1-1	TRBD1	CASSPPEQGPNTEAFF	TGCGCCAGCAGCCCTCCCGAACAGGGGCCGAACACTGAAGCTTTCTTT
TRBV7-2	NA	TRBJ1-1	NA	CASSHQTDMNTEAFF	TGTGCCAGCAGCCATCAGACAGACATGAACACTGAAGCTTTCTTT
TRBV18	NA	TRBJ2-7	TRBD2	CASSPSGRSYEQYF	TGTGCCAGCTCCCCTAGCGGACGCTCCTACGAGCAGTACTTC
TRBV7-9	few	TRBJ2-1	NA	CASSLKKDYLSSYNEQFF	TGTGCCAGCAGCTTAAAAAAGGACTACCTGAGCTCCTACAATGAGCAGTTCTTC
TRBV18	NA	TRBJ2-7	NA	CASSTDSVIYEQYF	TGTGCCAGCTCAACCGACAGTGTCATCTACGAGCAGTACTTC
TRBV6-5	NA	TRBJ1-1	NA	CASSSQREAFF	TGTGCCAGCAGTTCCCAGAGGGAAGCTTTCTTT
TRBV7-6	NA	TRBJ2-1	NA	CASSFGVYEQFF	TGTGCCAGCAGCTTCGGGGTTTATGAGCAGTTCTTC
TRBV28	NA	TRBJ2-2	TRBD1	CASRSTGSTGELFF	TGTGCCAGCAGATCGACAGGGAGCACCGGGGAGCTGTTTTTT
TRBV28	NA	TRBJ1-2	NA	CASSSGKPTWRDYGYTF	TGTGCCAGCAGCTCCGGGAAACCTACCTGGAGGGACTATGGCTACACCTTC
TRBV11-3	once	TRBJ1-1	TRBD1	CASSNRQGGTEAFF	TGTGCCAGCAGCAATCGACAGGGAGGCACTGAAGCTTTCTTT
TRBV5-1	NA	TRBJ2-7	TRBD2	CASSLPPILTSGRPWEQYF	TGCGCCAGCAGCCTTCCCCCAATATTAACTAGCGGGAGGCCTTGGGAGCAGTACTTC
TRBV6-5	NA	TRBJ2-2	TRBD1	CASSISGTGAGELFF	TGTGCCAGCAGTATTTCCGGGACAGGGGCCGGGGAGCTGTTTTTT
TRBV30	once	TRBJ1-3	TRBD1	CAWSGTGSGNTIYF	TGTGCCTGGAGTGGGACAGGCTCTGGAAACACCATATATTTT
TRBV11-1	NA	TRBJ2-1	NA	CASSLEQSSYNEQFF	TGTGCCAGCAGCTTAGAACAGAGCTCCTACAATGAGCAGTTCTTC
TRBV18	NA	TRBJ1-1	NA	CASSGTPTAEAFF	TGTGCCAGCTCAGGGACACCGACCGCCGAAGCTTTCTTT
TRBV10-2	NA	TRBJ2-1	TRBD2	CASISGTSGINEQFF	TGCGCCAGCATCTCCGGGACTAGCGGGATCAATGAGCAGTTCTTC
TRBV27	once	TRBJ2-3	NA	CASSLFGGGDTQYF	TGTGCCAGCAGTTTATTCGGGGGTGGAGATACGCAGTATTTT
TRBV5-1	NA	TRBJ1-2	NA	CASSLGGDGYTF	TGCGCCAGCAGCTTAGGGGGGGATGGCTACACCTTC
TRBV6-4	NA	TRBJ1-1	NA	CASSAQGGTEAFF	TGTGCCAGCAGTGCACAGGGAGGGACTGAAGCTTTCTTT
TRBV10-2	NA	TRBJ1-4	NA	CASSESGAREKLFF	TGCGCCAGCAGTGAGTCAGGGGCTAGGGAAAAACTGTTTTTT
TRBV6-5	NA	TRBJ1-3	NA	CASSIAQGSGNTIYF	TGTGCCAGCAGTATCGCACAGGGCTCTGGAAACACCATATATTTT